Described below is a single T cell receptor beta chain sequence and its context. The authors reverse transcribed all of the isolated RNA, so sequencing captured expressed TCRB transcripts. The protocol was immunoSEQ multiplex PCR, while the TCRdb copy is restricted to in-frame clones and leaves out a portion. Of fewer than 550,000 clones in the sample, roughly 10% were seen once. The CDR3 has 13 amino acids. V was clipped by 8 bases and J by 6 bases, with 17 bases between them. The V gene's germline CDR1 is SEHNR and CDR2 FQNEAQ (reference sequence). This sample stems from a study of beta chain features in type 1 diabetes.

The V gene is TRBV7-9, the J gene TRBJ2-7, with D uncertain. This TCR was sampled from a woman aged 18-29 years in good health. The sequenced sample was naive CD4+ T cells from blood. The CDR3 is CASSWTAVGEQYF. The CDR3 DNA reads TGTGCCAGCTCATGGACGGCGGTGGGCGAGCAGTACTTC.